One sample yielded the 9 T cell receptor beta chains listed below, sequenced in a study of T cells in women clearing cervical HPV infection. Repertoires were generated with immunoSEQ multiplex PCR, while TCRdb's copy carries only in-frame clones and drops some. This listing includes 20,000 to 30,000 clones. Sequenced material: blood buffy coat. These receptors all stem from a woman between 18 and 69 years old with a cervical HPV16 infection that either progressed to CIN3+ or cleared (not recorded which).

Of note for this clone: With the read ending 3 residues before the CDR3 end, the germline J gene is used to fill in that end. The genes are TRBV20-1 and TRBJ2-7; 8 nucleotides line up with TRBD1. V lost 0 bases and J lost 6; bases outside the gene matches: 7. The CDR3 has 14 amino acids. Germline assignment: CDR1 DFQATT and CDR2 SNEGSKA (reference sequence). The sequenced CDR3 bases are TGCAGTGCTAGAGATGGGACAGGACTCCTCGAG. It specifies CSARDGTGLLE. The whole CDR3 sequence reads CSARDGTGLLEQYF.

A note on this clone: One end of the junction is discordant with germline, which a read error may explain. The CDR3 end falls 3 residues outside the read, so it is completed with the germline J gene. Within the sample, other DNA sequences also encode this same CDR3. J is TRBJ1-3 and V is TRBV7-3; D is undetermined. The CDR3 is 15 residues long. In germline, CDR1 is SGHTA, CDR2 FQGTGA. The DNA read from the CDR3 is TGTGCCAGCAGCCCGGGTGCTCTCTCTGGAAACACT. This sequence encodes CASSPGALSGNT. The whole CDR3 sequence is CASSPGALSGNTIYF.

Concerning this clone itself: The read comes to an end 3 residues before the CDR3 does, leaving the germline J gene to fill in the end. The genes are TRBV5-1 and TRBJ2-3; 7 nucleotides agree with TRBD2. Trimming cost V 0 bases and J 5 bases; bases outside gene matches: 9. Germline V lookup: CDR1 SGHRS, CDR2 YFSETQ. There are 16 residues in the CDR3. The DNA read from the CDR3 is TGCGCCAGCAGCTTGGAACCCGAGCGGGGTTTAGATACG. Protein: CASSLEPERGLDT. The whole CDR3 protein is CASSLEPERGLDTQYF.

Concerning this clone: Read sequence stops 3 residues before the CDR3 end, and the germline J gene provides the missing end. The chain joins TRBV19 to TRBJ1-1; D not certain. Germline V gives CDR1 LNHDA, CDR2 SQIVND (reference sequence). The CDR3 is 13 amino acids. The V gene lost 6 bases and the J gene lost 6 bases, with 14 bases spanning the gap. The CDR3 region is CASSLGTVAEAFF. The part of the CDR3 DNA that was read is TGTGCCAGTAGCTTAGGAACAGTAGCTGAA. The variable domain in full, with the rest retrieved from reference TRBV19 and TRBJ1-1, is DGGITQSPKYLFRKEGQNVTLSCEQNLNHDAMYWYRQDPGQGLRLIYYSQIVNDFQKGDIAEGYSVSREKKESFPLTVTSAQKNPTAFYLCASSLGTVAEAFFGQGTRLTVV.

On this clone itself: The CDR3 extends 3 residues past the end of the read, so its final part is completed from the germline J gene. The chain has TRBV5-1 and TRBJ1-3; D ambiguous. Trimming stripped 0 bases from V and 1 base from J, with 11 bases between. The germline V gene has CDR1 SGHRS and CDR2 YFSETQ. This CDR3 has 16 amino acids. CDR3 in amino acids: CASSLGPSASGNTIYF. CDR3 bases read: TGCGCCAGCAGCTTGGGCCCAAGTGCGTCTGGAAACACC.

CDR3 DNA, as far as it was read: TGTGCCAGCAGCTTGGCGGCAGGGGGTGGC. The encoded protein is CASSLAAGGG. The whole CDR3 protein is CASSLAAGGGYTF. The chain uses TRBV5-6 and TRBJ1-2; 7 nucleotides line up with TRBD1. Read coverage stops 3 residues before the CDR3 terminus; the germline J gene supplies the remainder. V was pared by 0 bases and J by 7 bases, with 3 bases of the junction left unmatched. Germline-derived CDR1 and CDR2 are SGHDT and YYEEEE. The CDR3 is 13 amino acids.

Concerning this clone itself: Read data end 3 residues before the CDR3 end; the end is taken from the germline J gene. The chain is built from TRBV18 and TRBJ2-2; D is perhaps TRBD1 or TRBD2 (6 bases each). The germline gives CDR1 KGHSH, CDR2 LQKENI. This CDR3 is 16 amino acids long. The sequenced part of the CDR3 DNA is TGTGCCAGCTCACCCGCCAGGGGAGGTGGGGCCAACGTG. Its protein product is CASSPARGGGANV. The entire CDR3 reads CASSPARGGGANVLFF.

With regard to this clone: The read gets to within 3 residues of the CDR3 end, and the germline J gene fills in the rest. The same CDR3 arises from other DNA sequences in this sample as well. The chain has TRBV13 and TRBJ1-3; D is unresolved. V lost 1 base and J 2 bases, leaving 18 bases between the germline ends. There are 18 residues in the CDR3. Germline lookup yields CDR1 PRHDT and CDR2 FYEKMQ (reference sequence). The CDR3 region is CASSLEGPRGSAGNTIYF. The sequenced CDR3 bases are TGTGCCAGCAGCTTAGAAGGACCCCGGGGTTCGGCTGGAAACACC.

As concerns this clone: Read sequence stops 3 residues before the CDR3 end, and the germline J gene provides the missing end. The rearrangement uses TRBV11-2 and TRBJ2-7; D is possibly TRBD1 (6 bases). Trimming cost V 4 bases and J 2 bases, with 12 bases left between them. Germline CDR1 is SGHAT and CDR2 is FQNNGV. This CDR3 is built from 14 residues. Incomplete CDR3 DNA: TGTGCCAGCAGCTGGACAGACCGTACCTACGAG. Its translation: CASSWTDRTYE. The whole CDR3 sequence reads CASSWTDRTYEQYF.